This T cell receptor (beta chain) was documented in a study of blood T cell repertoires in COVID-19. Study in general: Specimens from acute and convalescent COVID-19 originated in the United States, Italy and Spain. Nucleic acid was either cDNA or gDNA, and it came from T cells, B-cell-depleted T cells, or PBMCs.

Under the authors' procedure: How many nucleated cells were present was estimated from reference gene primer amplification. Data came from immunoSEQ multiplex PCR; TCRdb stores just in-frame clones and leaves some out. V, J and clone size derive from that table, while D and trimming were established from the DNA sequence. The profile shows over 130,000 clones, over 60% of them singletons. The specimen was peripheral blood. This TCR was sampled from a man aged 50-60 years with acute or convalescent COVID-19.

The CDR3 here is CASSVGSNSQETQYF. CDR3 in DNA: TGTGCCAGCAGCGTAGGTAGTAACAGCCAAGAGACCCAGTACTTC. The chain combines TRBV9 with TRBJ2-5; D not certain. V dropped 0 bases and J dropped 1 base, with 10 bases sitting between them. The CDR3 contains 15 residues. Germline values: CDR1 SGDLS, CDR2 YYNGEE.